The clone carrying this TCR beta chain showed up just a few times. Its antigen is currently unknown. This specimen comes from a study of beta chain features in type 1 diabetes. General study points: Moderate yet significant TCRB CDR3 shortening was seen in Type 1 diabetes patients in all four CD4+ subsets. Since sequencing was performed on cDNA, cells with high TCR expression could be over-represented.

The germline V gene has CDR1 SGHVS and CDR2 FQNEAQ. The length of the CDR3 is 14 residues. V lost 1 base and J 3 bases, leaving 6 bases between the germline ends. Expressed TCRB transcripts were sequenced, since all the RNA that had been isolated was reverse transcribed. Here immunoSEQ multiplex PCR was the method, and the copy in TCRdb shows in-frame clones only, minus some. The sample holds almost 350,000 clones, 6.5% to 10% seen once. What was sequenced was central memory CD4+ T cells from blood. The chain is built from TRBV7-8 and TRBJ2-2; the D is unclear. This clonotype was obtained from a woman younger than 30 in good health. The CDR3 sequence: CASSLEPYTGELFF. The CDR3 nucleotides read TGTGCCAGCAGCTTAGAACCTTACACCGGGGAGCTGTTTTTT.